The present T cell receptor (beta chain) was sequenced within a study of shared clonotypes between healthy human individuals (TCRdb year 2020). For the wider study: A couple of women and three men aged 18 to 49 years were included in the cohort. For each donor, CD4 naive and CD4 memory were each given three plates, CD8 naive was given two plates, and CD8 memory was given one plate. To estimate repertoire size and how much clonotypes are shared between individuals, the study performed deep sequencing of blood TCR repertoires from a few healthy adults. Different laboratories and diverse techniques were used to prepare libraries and sequence TCR repertoires, to increase sequencing depth and limit assay-specific biases. Between about 0.94 and 8.9 billion PBMCs per donor were obtained by leukapheresis.

About this clone itself: The specificity of this receptor is unknown. Per-base qualities were not stored, and no clone one base away is much larger.

Broader findings and caveats from the paper: Only blood was sampled, and tissue TCR repertoires likely differ from those in blood. The small number of donors limited the genetic and exposure-history diversity represented. Higher generation probabilities were observed for clonotypes shared by all four sorted-subset donors than for non-shared clonotypes. When several donors were compared, the shared fraction of clonotypes was about 5.4% for naive CD4, 3% to 4% for naive CD8, 2% to 2.5% for memory CD4, and around 0.4% for memory CD8. Incomplete sequencing was indicated by rarefaction of sorted-subset datasets, despite the large sequencing depth. Estimated clonotype richness was generally larger for naive than for memory subsets. Pairwise subsampling led to the expectation that sequencing depth would affect the degree of clonotype sharing among donors.

Healthy HIV-negative adults with no recently reported acute infections or vaccinations were included as donors. Only Caucasian adults living in Nashville, Tennessee, USA were represented among the donors. CD4+ T cells were enriched by magnetic negative selection, after which naive cells were positively selected on CD45RA and the negative fraction was taken as the memory subset. Blood was obtained by leukapheresis, after which PBMCs were separated by Ficoll-Histopaque density gradient centrifugation and cryopreserved in liquid nitrogen vapor phase. Analytical flow cytometry was used to check the purity and quantity of every magnetically sorted T cell population. Genomic DNA was isolated from each sorted fraction and quantified by UV absorbance on a Nanodrop 2000c. Using the deep immunoSEQ assay, multiplex PCR amplified TCR CDR3 regions from genomic DNA. Genomic DNA extracted from each cell subset was distributed evenly over all wells of several immunoSEQ 96-well plates, and each plate served as one replicate. For sorted subsets, around 200 ng genomic DNA, equal to some 30,000 T cell genomes, was loaded into each replicate PCR. The purified libraries were quantified using a Qubit 3.0 fluorometer, sized with a Bioanalyzer 2100, and then quantified again using the KAPA Library Quantification kit. Each immunoSEQ 96-well plate was sequenced on its own single-read 150-cycle Illumina NextSeq 550 flow cell. Per the source publication's procedure: Because only junctional sequences without quality scores were contained in the immunoSEQ output, filtering matching that applied to full-length reads could not be performed. Sequences were annotated with PyIR, a Python wrapper for IgBLAST v1.9, and V/J genes and CDR3 were assigned using IMGT germline references. Reads with weak V/J assignments (E-value above 1e-6), missing CDR3, stop codons, out-of-frame junctions, or ambiguous translated residues were removed. V3J clonotypes were defined by identical inferred V gene, J gene, and CDR3 amino acid sequence. Percentage overlap between repertoires was calculated by dividing the number of shared unique clonotypes by the size of the smaller repertoire. Repertoire richness was assessed with RTK rarefaction, the Chao1 estimator, and Recon v2.1 estimates of unobserved clonotypes. OLGA was used to compute generation probabilities for all TCRbeta clonotypes that the gDNA method yielded from a handful of donors. TCRdb retrieved this table from immuneACCESS and kept in-frame rearrangements only. Not all clones are present; in checked studies, unresolved V genes account for under half, and no reason is known for the remainder. V and J calls plus clone size are reproduced from that table; the DNA served to infer D and trimming. The sample includes 600,000 to 800,000 clones, with 72% observed a single time. The ten largest clones capture approximately 1.8% of the sample.

Trimming costs V 8 bases and J 0 bases, and their ends lie 11 bases apart. Including the terminal cysteine and phenylalanine, the CDR3 comprises 14 residues. Only the CDR3 DNA is retained, 42 bases long and in frame from the first base. According to the germline V gene (reference sequence), CDR1 reads LNHDA and CDR2 reads SQIVND. The clonotype comes from a woman aged 30 to 39 in good health. The rearranged segments are TRBV19 and TRBJ1-5; the D gene lacks a confident call. The sequencing sample was made of memory CD4+ T cells sorted from blood. This specimen's cell subset or site label, per the study, means: CD45RA-negative fraction. The nucleotides are TGTGCCAGTCAAGGCAGACCTAGCAATCAGCCCCAGCATTTT. This yields the protein CASQGRPSNQPQHF.